The rows below give T cell receptor beta chains drawn from one sample of a study of cytomegalovirus exposure and HLA in healthy donors. Assay used: immunoSEQ multiplex PCR; TCRdb lists only in-frame clones, some missing. The sample comprises roughly 100,000 clones, 85% to 95% of which are singletons, and roughly 0.89% rests with the top ten. The specimen was PBMCs. These receptors all come from a woman aged 18-30 years in good health and CMV-seronegative. Both conserved end residues are part of each CDR3. D genes are given only for firm matches. Not all rows give a size; the values are once, few, many and, for expanded clones, a class.

D gene: NA; V gene: TRBV6-6; J gene: TRBJ2-6; clone size: NA; CDR3 protein: CASTESGANVLTF; CDR3 DNA: TGTGCCAGCACAGAATCTGGGGCCAACGTCCTGACTTTC
D gene: TRBD2; V gene: TRBV7-9; J gene: TRBJ2-5; clone size: NA; CDR3 protein: CASSFLPGLSGGQETQYF; CDR3 DNA: TGTGCCAGCAGCTTTTTGCCAGGATTGAGCGGGGGGCAAGAGACCCAGTACTTC
D gene: TRBD1; V gene: TRBV27; J gene: TRBJ2-2; clone size: NA; CDR3 protein: CASRMTGDRTGELFF; CDR3 DNA: TGTGCCAGCAGAATGACAGGGGACCGCACCGGGGAGCTGTTTTTT
D gene: TRBD1; V gene: TRBV6-5; J gene: TRBJ1-1; clone size: NA; CDR3 protein: CASSYRTGLEAFF; CDR3 DNA: TGTGCCAGCAGTTACCGGACAGGTCTTGAAGCTTTCTTT
D gene: NA; V gene: TRBV9; J gene: TRBJ1-4; clone size: NA; CDR3 protein: CASSEEAGLREKLFF; CDR3 DNA: TGTGCCAGCAGCGAGGAGGCAGGCCTTAGAGAAAAACTGTTTTTT
D gene: NA; V gene: TRBV21-1; J gene: TRBJ1-2; clone size: NA; CDR3 protein: CASPPRLNYGYTF; CDR3 DNA: TGTGCCAGCCCCCCTAGGCTTAACTATGGCTACACCTTC
D gene: TRBD1; V gene: TRBV4-1; J gene: TRBJ1-5; clone size: NA; CDR3 protein: CASSQDTGGFNQPQHF; CDR3 DNA: TGCGCCAGCAGCCAAGATACAGGGGGTTTCAATCAGCCCCAGCATTTT
D gene: NA; V gene: TRBV4-1; J gene: TRBJ1-3; clone size: NA; CDR3 protein: CASSQDPAGKNTIYF; CDR3 DNA: TGCGCCAGCAGCCAAGATCCAGCCGGGAAAAACACCATATATTTT
D gene: NA; V gene: TRBV19; J gene: TRBJ1-5; clone size: NA; CDR3 protein: CASTGAAGPGQPQHF; CDR3 DNA: TGTGCCAGTACCGGCGCCGCGGGTCCGGGGCAGCCCCAGCATTTT
D gene: TRBD2; V gene: TRBV5-1; J gene: TRBJ2-3; clone size: once; CDR3 protein: CASSLRAGGSTDTQYF; CDR3 DNA: TGCGCCAGCAGCTTGAGAGCGGGGGGTAGCACAGATACGCAGTATTTT
D gene: NA; V gene: TRBV27; J gene: TRBJ2-7; clone size: once; CDR3 protein: CASSSRLGDEQYF; CDR3 DNA: TGTGCCAGCAGTAGTCGACTAGGAGACGAGCAGTACTTC
D gene: NA; V gene: TRBV5-1; J gene: TRBJ1-3; clone size: NA; CDR3 protein: CASSKAGTGNTIYF; CDR3 DNA: TGCGCCAGCAGCAAGGCAGGGACTGGAAACACCATATATTTT
D gene: NA; V gene: TRBV5-1; J gene: TRBJ2-5; clone size: NA; CDR3 protein: CASSGMTGLQETQYF; CDR3 DNA: TGCGCCAGCAGCGGAATGACAGGCCTACAAGAGACCCAGTACTTC
D gene: TRBD1; V gene: TRBV4-1; J gene: TRBJ2-3; clone size: NA; CDR3 protein: CASSQGDRSDTQYF; CDR3 DNA: TGCGCCAGCAGCCAAGGGGACAGGTCAGATACGCAGTATTTT
D gene: TRBD2; V gene: TRBV7-8; J gene: TRBJ2-1; clone size: NA; CDR3 protein: CASSLGLAGYNEQFF; CDR3 DNA: TGTGCCAGCAGCTTAGGGCTAGCGGGTTACAATGAGCAGTTCTTC
D gene: TRBD2; V gene: TRBV29-1; J gene: TRBJ2-3; clone size: NA; CDR3 protein: CSVRSPGLAGGWGTDTQYF; CDR3 DNA: TGCAGCGTGCGATCACCGGGACTAGCGGGGGGATGGGGCACAGATACGCAGTATTTT
D gene: NA; V gene: TRBV7-3; J gene: TRBJ2-1; clone size: once; CDR3 protein: CASSLDQGLYNEQFF; CDR3 DNA: TGTGCCAGCAGCTTAGATCAGGGGCTGTACAATGAGCAGTTCTTC
D gene: NA; V gene: TRBV30; J gene: TRBJ1-5; clone size: NA; CDR3 protein: CAWSPNPGLKNQPQHF; CDR3 DNA: TGTGCCTGGAGTCCTAACCCGGGACTTAAGAATCAGCCCCAGCATTTT
D gene: NA; V gene: TRBV12-5; J gene: TRBJ1-4; clone size: NA; CDR3 protein: CASGFASEQNEKLFF; CDR3 DNA: TGTGCTAGTGGTTTTGCGTCAGAACAGAATGAAAAACTGTTTTTT
D gene: TRBD1; V gene: TRBV5-4; J gene: TRBJ2-7; clone size: few; CDR3 protein: CASSPQQGIYEQYF; CDR3 DNA: TGTGCCAGCAGCCCCCAACAGGGGATCTACGAGCAGTACTTC
D gene: NA; V gene: TRBV9; J gene: TRBJ2-1; clone size: NA; CDR3 protein: CASSPLGGDNYNEQFF; CDR3 DNA: TGTGCCAGCAGCCCTTTGGGGGGGGACAATTACAATGAGCAGTTCTTC
D gene: NA; V gene: TRBV6-5; J gene: TRBJ2-1; clone size: NA; CDR3 protein: CASSYSDFSTYNEQFF; CDR3 DNA: TGTGCCAGCAGTTATTCGGACTTCTCAACCTACAATGAGCAGTTCTTC
D gene: NA; V gene: TRBV11-2; J gene: TRBJ2-5; clone size: NA; CDR3 protein: CASSLALAPYQETQYF; CDR3 DNA: TGTGCCAGCAGCTTAGCATTAGCGCCGTACCAAGAGACCCAGTACTTC
D gene: TRBD1; V gene: TRBV5-1; J gene: TRBJ1-2; clone size: NA; CDR3 protein: CASSSGTGEAYGYTF; CDR3 DNA: TGCGCCAGCAGTTCCGGGACAGGGGAGGCCTATGGCTACACCTTC